Listed here are 19 T cell receptor beta chains from one sample, sequenced in a study of blood T cells in healthy people across ages. Combining a sample-barcoded 5' primer with a J-beta primer mix, a second PCR ran for about 6 to 11 cycles. TCRdb fed the 5' RACE reads into MiXCR, producing one record per CDR3 protein. The table has hundreds of thousands of distinct CDR3 sequences, around 68% seen once. Sequenced: blood. These receptors were collected from a man aged 25-40 years in good health.

This chain joins TRBV20-1 and TRBJ2-3; 11 nucleotides agree with TRBD1. The CDR3 is 13 amino acids. Germline V gene data show CDR1 as DFQATT and CDR2 as SNEGSKA (reference sequence). V shed 5 bases, J shed 7 bases, and the junction held 5 bases outside the gene matches. DNA for the CDR3: TGCAGTGCTTCGGACAGGGGGCTGAATACGCAGTATTTT. Translating gives CSASDRGLNTQYF.

This sequence joins TRBV12-3 or TRBV12-4 and TRBJ2-3; TRBD1 or TRBD2 may be the D gene (5 bases each). The length of the CDR3 is 16 residues. The germline V and J ends were trimmed by 5 bases and 0 bases, with 15 bases remaining between them. The CDR3 DNA reads TGTGCCAGCAGTCCCGAGAGGGACCCTAGCACAGATACGCAGTATTTT. Amino acid sequence: CASSPERDPSTDTQYF.

This clonotype was observed a handful of times. The chain joins TRBV29-1 to TRBJ1-2, with 7 bases fitting TRBD1. The CDR3 runs 14 residues. V shed 7 bases, J shed 8 bases, and the junction held 16 bases outside the gene matches. Looked up from germline, CDR1 is SQVTM and CDR2 is ANQGSEA. CDR3 residues: CSGDPGTAGRGYTF. Here the CDR3 DNA reads TGCAGCGGAGATCCAGGGACAGCGGGGCGGGGCTACACCTTC.

The chain uses TRBV6-5 and TRBJ2-5; a weak D match, TRBD2 (6 bases). The CDR3 is 14 amino acids. Trimming took 3 bases from V and 4 from J, leaving 12 bases between them. The V gene's germline CDR1 is MNHEY and CDR2 SVGAGI. The CDR3 protein is CASSYGGGIETQYF. CDR3 in DNA: TGTGCCAGCAGTTATGGTGGGGGGATAGAGACCCAGTACTTC.

This chain links TRBV12-3 or TRBV12-4 with TRBJ1-1, with D unclear. The CDR3 is 14 residues long. Trimming removed 3 bases from V and 3 bases from J, with 11 bases in between. CDR3 DNA: TGTGCCAGCAGTTTGCGGGTTAGAGACACTGAAGCTTTCTTT. It translates to CASSLRVRDTEAFF.

V is TRBV29-1 and J is TRBJ2-7; 8 bases align to TRBD2. CDR3 length: 14 amino acids. Germline V lookup: CDR1 SQVTM, CDR2 ANQGSEA. Germline trimming cut 8 bases from V and 8 bases from J; bases unmatched to any gene: 17. DNA of the CDR3: TGCAGCCTTAGGCGGATAGCGGGGAAGAGGAAGCAGTACTTC. This encodes CSLRRIAGKRKQYF.

This clonotype was found a few times. The V gene is TRBV6-5, the J gene TRBJ1-2; tentatively, D is TRBD1 (6 bases). This CDR3 comprises 14 residues. V lost 0 bases and J 3 bases, leaving 8 bases between the germline ends. Looked up from germline, CDR1 is MNHEY and CDR2 is SVGAGI. The DNA for the CDR3 is TGTGCCAGCAGTTACTCTACAGGGTACTATGGCTACACCTTC. This gives the protein CASSYSTGYYGYTF.

The sample holds one count of this clonotype. One junction end does not reproduce the germline sequence, and a read error may be involved. CDR3 residues: CASEAGDDTQYF. The CDR3 DNA is TGCGCCAGCGAGGCGGGAGACGATACGCAGTATTTT. This chain links TRBV13 with TRBJ2-3; 7 nucleotides line up with TRBD2. The CDR3 contains 12 residues. Germline-derived CDR1 and CDR2 are PRHDT and FYEKMQ (reference sequence).

CDR3 loop: CASSQDVGEYEQYF. The CDR3 nucleotides read TGCGCCAGCAGCCAAGACGTCGGCGAATACGAGCAGTACTTC. The chain employs TRBV4-1 and TRBJ2-7; no firm D call. Germline assignment: CDR1 MGHRA and CDR2 YSYEKL. The CDR3 sequence is 14 residues long. Trimming left V 0 bases short and J 4 bases short, with 10 bases between.

V is TRBV12-3 or TRBV12-4 and J is TRBJ2-3; a weak D match, TRBD1 (5 bases). The CDR3 runs 13 residues. V was clipped by 3 bases and J by 10 bases, with 14 bases between them. The DNA for the CDR3 is TGTGCCAGCAGTTTTCGTCAGGGCGAAGCGCAGTATTTT. Amino acid sequence: CASSFRQGEAQYF.

The chain joins TRBV10-3 to TRBJ2-7, with 9 bases identical to TRBD1. Germline values: CDR1 ENHRY, CDR2 SYGVKD. This CDR3 comprises 12 residues. The V gene end was trimmed by 10 bases and the J gene end by 2 bases; junction bases not matched to a gene: 3. The CDR3 region is CATGTGTYEQYF. CDR3 bases: TGTGCCACCGGGACAGGGACCTACGAGCAGTACTTC.

The chain's CDR3 is CSSLGRGPHGTQYF. The CDR3, as DNA: TGCAGTTCACTGGGGCGGGGGCCCCATGGGACCCAGTACTTC. The rearrangement links TRBV20-1 to TRBJ2-7; a possible D gene is TRBD2 (7 bases). The tail of the sequence fits TRBJ2-5 better, so the J call may be wrong. The CDR3 is 14 residues long. Germline lookup yields CDR1 DFQATT and CDR2 SNEGSKA (reference sequence).

V and J are TRBV24-1 and TRBJ2-1; D call uncertain. The germline gives CDR1 KGHDR, CDR2 SFDVKD. The CDR3 has 15 residues. Trimming took off 2 bases at V and 2 bases at J, with 9 bases between the two ends. CDR3 loop: CATSDSQRPYNEQFF. In nucleotides, the CDR3 is TGTGCCACCAGTGATTCTCAACGACCCTACAATGAGCAGTTCTTC.

This chain connects TRBV7-8 to TRBJ2-5; 9 positions agree with TRBD2. The CDR3 has 13 amino acids. The junction had 1 base not matched to a gene; V was cut back by 5 bases and J by 3 bases. Germline CDR1 reads SGHVS; CDR2 reads FQNEAQ. CDR3 sequence: CASSGLAKETQYF. In DNA, the CDR3 is TGTGCCAGCAGCGGACTAGCGAAAGAGACCCAGTACTTC.

V gene TRBV6-6 combines with J gene TRBJ2-4; 7 bases are a match to TRBD1. V lost 5 bases and J lost 13; bases outside the gene matches: 14. The germline V gene encodes CDR1 MNHNY and CDR2 SVGAGI (reference sequence). The CDR3 has 14 residues. The CDR3: CASSTDRPIRQQYF. CDR3 in DNA: TGTGCCAGCAGTACGGACAGGCCCATCCGTCAGCAGTACTTC.

J is TRBJ2-3 and V is TRBV9, with D perhaps TRBD1 (6 bases). This CDR3 has 12 residues. Germline values: CDR1 SGDLS, CDR2 YYNGEE. The V end was cut by 2 bases, the J end by 7 bases, with 8 bases between. CDR3 DNA sequence: TGTGCCAGCAGCGTCGGACAGAATACGCAGTATTTT. This codes for CASSVGQNTQYF.

This clonotype occurred a few times. V gene TRBV6-5 combines with J gene TRBJ2-1; D unclear. V was shortened by 0 bases and J by 10 bases, with 7 bases between the two germline ends. CDR3 length equals 12 residues. Germline-derived CDR1 and CDR2 are MNHEY and SVGAGI. CDR3 sequence (DNA): TGTGCCAGCAGTTACTCTGGTGAGGAGCAGTTCTTC. Protein sequence: CASSYSGEEQFF.

The CDR3 DNA sequence: TGTGCCAGCAGCTTAGATTTGGCAGTCTATGGCTACACCTTC. Its protein product is CASSLDLAVYGYTF. The chain has TRBV7-9 and TRBJ1-2; D remains unclear. The CDR3 totals 14 residues. Germline V gene lookup returns CDR1 SEHNR and CDR2 FQNEAQ (reference sequence). V was trimmed by 1 base and J by 4 bases, leaving 10 bases between them.

The gene calls are TRBV7-2 and TRBJ2-1; D is possibly TRBD1 (6 bases). The CDR3 covers 14 residues. Trimming removed 3 bases from V and 10 bases from J, with 16 bases in between. Germline CDR1 SGHTA, CDR2 FQGNSA. The CDR3 loop reads CASSLAKRGTEQFF. The CDR3 nucleotides are TGTGCCAGCAGCTTGGCGAAGAGGGGGACAGAGCAGTTCTTC.